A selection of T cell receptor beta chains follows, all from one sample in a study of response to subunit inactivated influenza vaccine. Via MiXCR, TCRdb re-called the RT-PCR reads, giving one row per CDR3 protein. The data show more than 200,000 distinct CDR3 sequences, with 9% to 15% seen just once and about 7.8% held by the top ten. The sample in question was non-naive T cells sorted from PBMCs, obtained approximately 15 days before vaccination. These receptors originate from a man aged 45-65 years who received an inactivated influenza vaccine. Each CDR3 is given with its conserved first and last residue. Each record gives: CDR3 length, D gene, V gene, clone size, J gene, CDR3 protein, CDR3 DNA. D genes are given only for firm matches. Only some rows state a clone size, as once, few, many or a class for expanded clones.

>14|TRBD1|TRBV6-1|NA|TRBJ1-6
CASGDRAFYSPLHF
TGTGCCAGCGGAGACAGGGCGTTTTATTCACCCCTCCACTTT
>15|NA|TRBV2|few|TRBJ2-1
CASRLGRSSYNEQFF
TGTGCCAGCAGGCTGGGTCGCAGCTCCTACAATGAGCAGTTCTTC
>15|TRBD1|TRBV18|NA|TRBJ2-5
CASSPPGTVQETQYF
TGTGCCAGCTCACCACCCGGGACAGTCCAAGAGACCCAGTACTTC
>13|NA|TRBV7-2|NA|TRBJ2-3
CASGRLGTDTQYF
TGTGCCAGCGGCCGTCTGGGCACAGATACGCAGTATTTT
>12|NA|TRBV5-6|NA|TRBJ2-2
CASSSGVGELFF
TGTGCCAGCAGCTCGGGGGTCGGGGAGCTGTTTTTT
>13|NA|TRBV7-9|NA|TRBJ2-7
CASSQRGSGEQYF
TGTGCCAGCAGCCAGCGTGGCTCGGGAGAGCAGTACTTC
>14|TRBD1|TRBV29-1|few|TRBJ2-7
CSVIRDRGSYEQYF
TGCAGCGTCATCCGGGACAGGGGGTCCTACGAGCAGTACTTC
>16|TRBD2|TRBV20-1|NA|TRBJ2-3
CSARNLGEGAQYTQYF
TGCAGTGCTAGAAACCTGGGGGAGGGTGCGCAATATACGCAGTATTTT
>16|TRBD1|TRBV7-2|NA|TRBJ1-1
CASSLGQGVGLAEAFF
TGTGCCAGCAGCTTAGGACAGGGGGTCGGTTTAGCTGAAGCTTTCTTT
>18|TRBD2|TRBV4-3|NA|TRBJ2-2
CASSQDPGSGANTGELFF
TGCGCCAGCAGCCAAGATCCTGGTAGCGGGGCGAACACCGGGGAGCTGTTTTTT
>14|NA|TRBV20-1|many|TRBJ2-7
CSARVAGVSYEQYF
TGCAGTGCTAGAGTGGCAGGGGTCTCCTACGAGCAGTACTTC
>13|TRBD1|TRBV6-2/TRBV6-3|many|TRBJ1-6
CASRGQGGEPLHF
TGTGCCAGCAGAGGACAGGGCGGAGAACCCCTCCACTTT
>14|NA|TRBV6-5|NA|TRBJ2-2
CASSYSIGTGELFF
TGTGCCAGCAGTTACTCGATAGGCACCGGGGAGCTGTTTTTT
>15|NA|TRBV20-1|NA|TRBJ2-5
CSAAKLGNFQETQYF
TGCAGTGCGGCTAAATTGGGCAACTTCCAAGAGACCCAGTACTTC
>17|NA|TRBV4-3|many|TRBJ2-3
CASSQDGGTRGSDTQYF
TGCGCCAGCAGCCAAGATGGCGGCACACGGGGATCAGATACGCAGTATTTT
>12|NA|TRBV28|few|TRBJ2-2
CAGQQGTGELFF
TGTGCCGGCCAACAGGGAACCGGGGAGCTGTTTTTT
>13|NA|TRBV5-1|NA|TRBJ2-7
CASSQLATLEQYF
TGCGCCAGCAGCCAGCTAGCCACTTTAGAGCAGTACTTC
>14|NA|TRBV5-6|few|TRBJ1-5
CASSLSGGGQPQHF
TGTGCCAGCAGCTTGTCCGGGGGCGGACAGCCCCAGCATTTT